The 30 T cell receptor beta chains given below trace back to one sample, sequenced in a study of PD-1 blockade in classical Hodgkin lymphoma. This table comes from immunoSEQ multiplex PCR, and its TCRdb copy is limited to in-frame clones, with some not included. This repertoire shows 35,000 to 45,000 clones, approximately 69% found once; its top ten account for 14%. In every patient, relapse followed autologous stem cell transplantation, while exposure to brentuximab vedotin differed. The sample in question was peripheral blood mononuclear cells (PBMCs), obtained before the second cycle of nivolumab. The origin of the receptors is a human donor with classical Hodgkin lymphoma.

V and J are TRBV7-2 and TRBJ2-3; TRBD2 might be the D (6 bases). The V and J ends lost 4 bases and 6 bases respectively, with 17 bases between them. The CDR3 runs to 15 residues. Per germline, CDR1 SGHTA and CDR2 FQGNSA. The CDR3: CASSSSSLAVDTQYF. CDR3 DNA sequence: TGTGCCAGCAGCTCAAGCTCATTAGCGGTGGATACGCAGTATTTT.

The chain's CDR3 is CASSYTGENSGYTF. For the CDR3, the DNA is TGCGCCAGCAGCTATACAGGGGAAAATTCGGGCTACACCTTC. This sequence joins TRBV5-1 and TRBJ1-2; TRBD1 aligns across 7 bases. V shed 3 bases, J shed 8 bases, and the junction held 10 bases outside the gene matches. Germline CDR1 and CDR2: SGHRS and YFSETQ. The length of the CDR3 is 14 residues.

This clone is a singleton in its sample. The chain is built from TRBV2 and TRBJ2-1, with D perhaps matching TRBD2 (5 bases). CDR3 size: 12 residues. Trimming left V 6 bases short and J 5 bases short, with 8 bases between. Per the germline V gene, CDR1 is SNHLY and CDR2 is FYNNEI. CDR3 sequence (DNA): TGTGCCAGCAGACTAGGGAACAATGAGCAGTTCTTC. This codes for CASRLGNNEQFF.

The J gene is TRBJ2-7, the V gene TRBV2; D gene unclear. V lost 4 bases to trimming and J lost 2 bases, with 0 bases between them. Per the germline V gene, CDR1 is SNHLY and CDR2 is FYNNEI. This CDR3 region has 10 residues. The DNA of the CDR3 is TGTGCCAGCAGTGCCTACGAGCAGTACTTC. Its translation is CASSAYEQYF.

The rearrangement uses TRBV10-3 and TRBJ2-7, with 12 bases aligning to TRBD1. From germline, CDR1 is ENHRY and CDR2 SYGVKD. The length of the CDR3 is 15 residues. J gave up 7 bases and V 3 bases, and 7 bases lay outside the gene matches. This CDR3 is CAISEPGQGAGEQYF. CDR3 in DNA: TGTGCCATCAGTGAACCGGGACAGGGGGCCGGGGAGCAGTACTTC.

Notes on this clone: One junction end disagrees with the germline gene, perhaps due to a read error. The chain recombines TRBV4-2 with TRBJ1-5, with D maybe TRBD1 (5 bases). CDR3 length: 15 residues. CDR1 and CDR2 (germline): LGHNA, YNFKEQ. The CDR3 nucleotides read TGTGCCGGCAGCCAAGATCTCAGGGTAAATCAGCCCCAGCATTTT. Its translation: CAGSQDLRVNQPQHF.

This CDR3 is CASSPGNAYGYTF. The CDR3 DNA reads as TGTGCCAGCAGCCCAGGAAACGCCTATGGCTACACCTTC. V is TRBV28 and J is TRBJ1-2; D unresolved. V shed 6 bases and J shed 4 bases, with 12 bases lying between them. Per germline, CDR1 MDHEN and CDR2 SYDVKM. This CDR3 has 13 residues.

The rearrangement joins TRBV18 to TRBJ1-1; D ambiguous. CDR1 and CDR2 (germline): KGHSH, LQKENI. Trimming shortened V by 2 bases and J by 5 bases, and 12 bases separated the two germline ends. CDR3 length: 14 amino acids. The CDR3 reads CASSPGGPATEAFF. As DNA, the CDR3 is TGTGCCAGCTCACCAGGCGGGCCGGCTACTGAAGCTTTCTTT.

V usage is TRBV5-1 and J usage is TRBJ1-1; possible D gene TRBD1, 5 bases. The CDR3 sequence is 15 residues long. With 5 bases removed from V and 0 bases from J, the gap between germline ends came to 14 bases. The germline gives CDR1 SGHRS, CDR2 YFSETQ. The CDR3 DNA follows: TGCGCCAGCAGTGGAAAGGGACGGGTGAACACTGAAGCTTTCTTT. It specifies CASSGKGRVNTEAFF.

This clone was counted between two and nine times. This sequence joins TRBV7-2 and TRBJ2-1, with TRBD2 matching 12 bases. The CDR3 runs 15 residues. The V gene end was trimmed by 5 bases and the J gene end by 8 bases; junction bases not matched to a gene: 7. Germline V gene data show CDR1 as SGHTA and CDR2 as FQGNSA. CDR3: CASSPRLAGAYEQFF. The CDR3 DNA sequence: TGTGCCAGCAGCCCCAGACTAGCGGGAGCCTATGAGCAGTTCTTC.

The chain combines TRBV7-9 with TRBJ1-4; D uncertain. V dropped 0 bases and J dropped 0 bases, with 11 bases sitting between them. Germline CDR1 reads SEHNR; CDR2 reads FQNEAQ (reference sequence). This CDR3 has 17 residues. The CDR3 nucleotides read TGTGCCAGCAGCTTAGCCGGGGATAGTGCAACTAATGAAAAACTGTTTTTT. It translates to CASSLAGDSATNEKLFF. Combining the CDR3 with reference TRBV7-9 and TRBJ1-4 gives the whole variable domain DTGVSQNPRHKITKRGQNVTFRCDPISEHNRLYWYRQTLGQGPEFLTYFQNEAQLEKSRLLSDRFSAERPKGSFSTLEIQRTEQGDSAMYLCASSLAGDSATNEKLFFGSGTQLSVL.

The V and J genes are TRBV28 and TRBJ2-7; D is possibly TRBD2 (7 bases). Trimming removed 6 bases from V and 2 bases from J, with 17 bases in between. This CDR3 is built from 15 residues. Germline CDR1 is MDHEN and CDR2 is SYDVKM. CDR3: CASSSGGGGTYEQYF. CDR3 DNA: TGTGCCAGCAGCTCGGGGGGAGGGGGGACCTACGAGCAGTACTTC.

For this clone: The identical CDR3 is also encoded by other nucleotide sequences in the sample. V is TRBV7-2 and J is TRBJ1-1; no clear D. V lost 0 bases and J 2 bases, leaving 10 bases between the germline ends. In germline, CDR1 is SGHTA, CDR2 FQGNSA. This CDR3 has 15 residues. CDR3 amino acids: CASSLAGGLNTEAFF. CDR3 in DNA: TGTGCCAGCAGCTTAGCGGGAGGACTAAACACTGAAGCTTTCTTT.

This rearrangement joins TRBV7-2 to TRBJ2-7; D possibly corresponds to TRBD1 (5 bases). The CDR3 consists of 14 residues. Germline V lookup: CDR1 SGHTA, CDR2 FQGNSA. V lost 1 base to trimming and J lost 5 bases, with 12 bases between them. This CDR3 is CASSLGTWADEQYF. The CDR3 nucleotides are TGTGCCAGCAGCTTAGGGACATGGGCGGACGAGCAGTACTTC.

The genes are TRBV7-2 and TRBJ1-2; tentatively, D is TRBD1 (5 bases). CDR1 and CDR2 (germline): SGHTA, FQGNSA. There are 14 residues in the CDR3. The V end lost 5 bases, the J end lost 6 bases, and 16 bases lay between the germline ends. The DNA for the CDR3 is TGTGCCAGCAGCATTTCCGGGACTATAAATGGCTACACCTTC. Its translation: CASSISGTINGYTF.

This clone is medium-sized within its sample. The sample holds other DNA sequences that translate to the same CDR3. The rearrangement links TRBV4-1 to TRBJ1-1; 12 nucleotides line up with TRBD1. This CDR3 is built from 17 residues. The germline CDR1 and CDR2 sequences are MGHRA and YSYEKL. Trimming took 3 bases from V and 1 from J; bases not matched to a gene: 6. CDR3 in DNA: TGCGCCAGCAGCCAGGTACCGGGACAGGGGGCGAACACTGAAGCTTTCTTT. It translates to CASSQVPGQGANTEAFF.

The genes are TRBV12-1 and TRBJ2-3. TRBV12-1 is an annotated pseudogene. This CDR3 is 14 amino acids long. In nucleotides, the CDR3 is TGTGCCAGCAGCTTTTCGACGATCACAGATACGCAGTATTTT. Translation gives CASSFSTITDTQYF.

This chain joins TRBV7-9 and TRBJ2-3; tentative D call: TRBD1 (6 bases). CDR1 and CDR2 (germline): SEHNR, FQNEAQ (reference sequence). The CDR3 spans 13 residues. The CDR3 protein is CAINQGSTDTQYF. The CDR3 DNA follows: TGTGCAATCAATCAGGGGAGCACAGATACGCAGTATTTT.

In this sample, this clone turned up a few times. The chain recombines TRBV29-1 with TRBJ2-2, with a possible D match to TRBD2 (5 bases). V lost 7 bases, J lost 5 bases, and 17 bases lay in between. Germline CDR1 reads SQVTM; CDR2 reads ANQGSEA. The length of the CDR3 is 14 residues. CDR3 sequence reads: CSASQGLGTGELFF. The CDR3 nucleotides read TGCAGCGCTAGCCAAGGGTTAGGGACCGGGGAGCTGTTTTTT.

The genes are TRBV5-1 and TRBJ2-2, with D possibly TRBD2 on 5 matching bases. There are 15 residues in the CDR3. V shed 1 base and J shed 2 bases, with 9 bases lying between them. Germline lookup yields CDR1 SGHRS and CDR2 YFSETQ. The CDR3 DNA is TGCGCCAGCAGCTTGCCAACGGGAAACACCGGGGAGCTGTTTTTT. Its protein product is CASSLPTGNTGELFF. The full variable domain, rest sourced from reference TRBV5-1 and TRBJ2-2, is KAGVTQTPRYLIKTRGQQVTLSCSPISGHRSVSWYQQTPGQGLQFLFEYFSETQRNKGNFPGRFSGRQFSNSRSEMNVSTLELGDSALYLCASSLPTGNTGELFFGEGSRLTVL.

CDR3 nucleotide sequence: TGTGCCAGTCGAAAAGATTACACAGATACGCAGTATTTT. This codes for CASRKDYTDTQYF. V is TRBV7-9 and J is TRBJ2-3; D not resolved. Trimming took 9 bases from V and 2 from J, leaving 12 bases between them. CDR1 and CDR2 (germline): SEHNR, FQNEAQ (reference sequence). The CDR3 totals 13 residues.

This chain links TRBV28 with TRBJ2-7; D is ambiguous. The CDR3 runs 13 residues. Germline assignment: CDR1 MDHEN and CDR2 SYDVKM. Trimming cost V 7 bases and J 1 base, with 11 bases left between them. The chain's CDR3 is CASIPGTSYEQYF. CDR3 coding DNA: TGTGCCAGCATTCCGGGCACTTCCTACGAGCAGTACTTC.

V usage is TRBV7-8 and J usage is TRBJ1-5; 9 bases are a match to TRBD1. Per the germline V gene, CDR1 is SGHVS and CDR2 is FQNEAQ. The CDR3 extends over 15 amino acids. V dropped 5 bases and J dropped 7; count of bases not matched to a gene: 9. The CDR3 DNA is TGTGCCAGCAGCGTCGGGACAGGGTTAAACCAGCCCCAGCATTTT. This codes for CASSVGTGLNQPQHF. Full variable domain (remainder filled in from reference TRBV7-8 and TRBJ1-5): GAGVSQSPRYKVAKRGQDVALRCDPISGHVSLFWYQQALGQGPEFLTYFQNEAQLDKSGLPSDRFFAERPEGSVSTLKIQRTQQEDSAVYLCASSVGTGLNQPQHFGDGTRLSIL.

CDR3 nucleotides: TGTGCCAGCAGCTTAGTGGACAGGGGAGGCTACGAGCAGTACTTC. Translating it yields CASSLVDRGGYEQYF. The chain couples TRBV7-9 to TRBJ2-7; 9 positions agree with TRBD1. CDR3 length: 15 amino acids. J lost 3 bases, V lost 1 base, and 4 bases had no gene match. Germline-derived CDR1 and CDR2 are SEHNR and FQNEAQ (reference sequence). The full variable domain, with the rest looked up from reference TRBV7-9 and TRBJ2-7, is DTGVSQNPRHKITKRGQNVTFRCDPISEHNRLYWYRQTLGQGPEFLTYFQNEAQLEKSRLLSDRFSAERPKGSFSTLEIQRTEQGDSAMYLCASSLVDRGGYEQYFGPGTRLTVT.

The V gene is TRBV19, the J gene TRBJ2-7, with 7 bases matching TRBD2. The V gene's germline CDR1 is LNHDA and CDR2 SQIVND (reference sequence). V lost 3 bases to trimming and J lost 3 bases; unmatched junction nucleotides: 5. The CDR3 covers 14 residues. CDR3 residues: CASSIGASGYEQYF. The CDR3 DNA sequence: TGTGCCAGTAGTATCGGGGCTAGCGGCTACGAGCAGTACTTC.

V gene TRBV28 combines with J gene TRBJ1-5, with 8 bases lining up with TRBD1. Germline CDR1 reads MDHEN; CDR2 reads SYDVKM. Trimming took 3 bases from V and 3 from J; bases not matched to a gene: 4. The CDR3 spans 15 residues. The CDR3 nucleotides read TGTGCCAGCAGTTTGAGACAGGGGAACAATCAGCCCCAGCATTTT. This gives the protein CASSLRQGNNQPQHF.

V usage is TRBV4-3 and J usage is TRBJ1-3; no definite D call. The V gene lost 0 bases and the J gene lost 3 bases, with 6 bases spanning the gap. The CDR3 consists of 14 residues. Germline CDR1 LGHNA, CDR2 YSLEER. The CDR3 DNA reads TGCGCCAGCAGCCAAGATCCTAATGGAAACACCATATATTTT. It encodes CASSQDPNGNTIYF.

The rearrangement links TRBV12-5 to TRBJ2-7; possibly TRBD1 or TRBD2 for D (5 bases each). The CDR3 sequence is 14 residues long. Trimming shortened V by 2 bases and J by 6 bases, and 14 bases separated the two germline ends. The germline V gene has CDR1 LGHNT and CDR2 FRNRAP. CDR3 nucleotides: TGTGCTAGTGGTTTGTCCCGGGACGTTCCCGAGCAGTACTTC. This sequence encodes CASGLSRDVPEQYF.

This chain links TRBV18 with TRBJ2-3, with 7 bases fitting TRBD2. From germline, CDR1 is KGHSH and CDR2 LQKENI. The CDR3 totals 13 residues. Losses at the gene ends were 3 bases for V and 6 bases for J; bases not matched to a gene: 3. The CDR3 sequence is CASSPAGDDTQYF. For the CDR3, the DNA is TGTGCCAGCTCACCCGCGGGGGATGATACGCAGTATTTT.

CDR3 DNA sequence: TGTGCCAGCAGCTTGGCGGGGACAGGAACCTACGAGCAGTACTTC. Translated, it gives CASSLAGTGTYEQYF. This chain uses TRBV5-5 with TRBJ2-7; 8 bases map to TRBD1. V was clipped by 0 bases and J by 2 bases; unmatched bases: 4. CDR1 SGHKS and CDR2 YYEKEE come from the germline V gene (reference sequence). This CDR3 spans 15 amino acids.